A selection of T cell receptor beta chains follows, all from one sample in a study of blood T cell repertoires in COVID-19. Method: immunoSEQ multiplex PCR; TCRdb's copy keeps in-frame clones and lacks some. The repertoire holds tens of thousands of clones, with approximately 87% as singletons. Source material: peripheral blood. Receptors originate from a human donor in a cohort sampled during active COVID-19. Both conserved end residues are trimmed from each CDR3.

v_call,j_call,cdr3_aa
TRBV4-1,TRBJ1-1,ASSQDRTGLNTEAF
TRBV5-5,TRBJ2-2,ASSLELWNTGELF
TRBV12-3/TRBV12-4,TRBJ1-5,ASRSQGDQPQH
TRBV6-5,TRBJ2-7,ASGLAGGPYEQY
TRBV19,TRBJ1-2,ASSIGAEPTNYGYT
TRBV5-3,TRBJ2-1,ARIYPGQVYEQF
TRBV24-1,TRBJ1-5,ATSDSGTGGNQPQH
TRBV27,TRBJ2-1,ASSPRVVAGRGSYNEQF
TRBV15,TRBJ2-2,ATSRDGGSITGELF
TRBV28,TRBJ1-6,ASSTRRGRFSPLH
TRBV9,TRBJ1-1,ASSVVGEGNTEAF
TRBV7-2,TRBJ1-1,ASSLRGSQEAF
TRBV9,TRBJ2-1,ASSTTGASGKNEQF
TRBV5-6,TRBJ1-4,ASSSTGTANEKLF
TRBV4-3,TRBJ2-7,ASSQGGRGPGEQY
TRBV5-4,TRBJ2-5,ASSKSGQETQY
TRBV6-5,TRBJ2-7,ASGQQLGVPEQY
TRBV19,TRBJ2-1,ASSMGGNYPWF
TRBV18,TRBJ2-1,ASSPSGSYLNEQF
TRBV19,TRBJ2-7,ASRLDEQY
TRBV19,TRBJ2-2,ASSIEYRVTGELF
TRBV6-5,TRBJ2-5,ASSKHQGTQY
TRBV11-2,TRBJ2-7,ASSLVAGSYEQY
TRBV7-2,TRBJ2-7,ASSPRTDEQY